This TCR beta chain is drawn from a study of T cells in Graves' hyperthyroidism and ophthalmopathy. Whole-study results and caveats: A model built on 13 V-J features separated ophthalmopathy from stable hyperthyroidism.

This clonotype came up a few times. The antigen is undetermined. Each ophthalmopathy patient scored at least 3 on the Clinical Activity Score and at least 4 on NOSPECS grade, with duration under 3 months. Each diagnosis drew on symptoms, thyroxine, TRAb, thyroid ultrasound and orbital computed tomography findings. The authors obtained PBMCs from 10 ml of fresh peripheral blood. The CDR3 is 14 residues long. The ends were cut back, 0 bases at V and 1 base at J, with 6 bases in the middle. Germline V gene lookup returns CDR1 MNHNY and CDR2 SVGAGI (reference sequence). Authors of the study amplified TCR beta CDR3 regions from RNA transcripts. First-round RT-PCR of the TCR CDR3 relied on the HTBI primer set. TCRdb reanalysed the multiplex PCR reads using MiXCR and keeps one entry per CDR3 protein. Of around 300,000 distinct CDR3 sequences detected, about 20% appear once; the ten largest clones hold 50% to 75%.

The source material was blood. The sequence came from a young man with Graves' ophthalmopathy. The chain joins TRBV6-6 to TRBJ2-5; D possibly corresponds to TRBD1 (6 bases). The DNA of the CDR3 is TGTGCCAGCAGTTACTCGACAGGCCAAGAGACCCAGTACTTC. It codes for CASSYSTGQETQYF.